The 23 T cell receptor beta chains given below trace back to one sample, sequenced in a study of response to subunit inactivated influenza vaccine. Each CDR3 protein is one row after TCRdb ran MiXCR on the RT-PCR reads. Of fewer than 700,000 distinct CDR3 sequences in the sample, approximately 13% were seen once. The sample in question was PBMCs from blood, obtained 45 days after vaccination. The source of these receptors is a man aged 45-65 years who received an inactivated influenza vaccine.

This clonotype was counted between two and nine times. This sequence joins TRBV20-1 and TRBJ2-3; 8 nucleotides match TRBD2. The junction had 7 bases not matched to a gene; V was cut back by 5 bases and J by 0 bases. Germline-derived CDR1 and CDR2 are DFQATT and SNEGSKA (reference sequence). This CDR3 is built from 15 residues. CDR3 sequence: CSAQFSGTSTDTQYF. As DNA, the CDR3 is TGCAGTGCTCAATTTAGCGGGACCAGCACAGATACGCAGTATTTT.

This clonotype has more than one count but fewer than ten. The chain has TRBV5-1 and TRBJ2-5, with D unclear. The CDR3 has 12 residues. Looked up from germline, CDR1 is SGHRS and CDR2 is YFSETQ. The V end lost 5 bases, the J end lost 5 bases, and 10 bases lay between the germline ends. In DNA, the CDR3 is TGCGCCAGCAGATGGGCCGGGGAGACCCAGTACTTC. Protein sequence: CASRWAGETQYF.

This chain connects TRBV6-1 to TRBJ2-7; 8 bases line up with TRBD1. Germline V gene data show CDR1 as MNHNS and CDR2 as SASEGT. The CDR3 runs 15 residues. V lost 3 bases and J lost 5; bases outside the gene matches: 9. CDR3 in amino acids: CASSEDRAAGDEQYF. CDR3 sequence (DNA): TGTGCCAGCAGTGAGGACAGGGCGGCTGGGGACGAGCAGTACTTC.

The V call is TRBV4-3, the J call TRBJ1-1; D call uncertain. Per the germline V gene, CDR1 is LGHNA and CDR2 is YSLEER. The CDR3 is 14 amino acids. Trimming took 0 bases from V and 3 from J, leaving 8 bases between them. CDR3 amino acids: CASSQDFGDTEAFF. For the CDR3, the DNA is TGCGCCAGCAGCCAAGATTTCGGGGACACTGAAGCTTTCTTT.

V usage is TRBV12-3 or TRBV12-4 and J usage is TRBJ1-3; no firm D call. CDR3 length: 14 residues. The ends were cut back, 2 bases at V and 0 bases at J, with 5 bases in the middle. The CDR3 sequence: CASSLLHSGNTIYF. In nucleotides, the CDR3 is TGTGCCAGCAGTTTATTACACTCTGGAAACACCATATATTTT.

V usage is TRBV28 and J usage is TRBJ2-3; D tentatively reads TRBD1 or TRBD2 (5 bases each). CDR3 length: 16 amino acids. The germline CDR1 and CDR2 sequences are MDHEN and SYDVKM. Trimming took off 7 bases at V and 0 bases at J, with 17 bases between the two ends. Here the CDR3 reads CASNPGAGLSTDTQYF. CDR3 DNA sequence: TGTGCCAGCAATCCCGGGGCTGGCCTTAGCACAGATACGCAGTATTTT.

V gene TRBV18 combines with J gene TRBJ2-3, with a tentative D call TRBD1 (6 bases). Trimming took 10 bases from V and 5 from J, leaving 16 bases between them. Germline lookup yields CDR1 KGHSH and CDR2 LQKENI. CDR3 length: 13 residues. The CDR3 protein is CATNRDMEDTQYF. The CDR3 DNA reads TGTGCCACCAACCGGGACATGGAAGATACGCAGTATTTT.

The V gene is TRBV20-1, the J gene TRBJ2-1; 11 bases agree with TRBD1. V lost 4 bases to trimming and J lost 2 bases; unmatched junction nucleotides: 4. CDR3 size: 15 residues. Looked up from germline, CDR1 is DFQATT and CDR2 is SNEGSKA (reference sequence). CDR3 sequence: CSATRTGGTYNEQFF. CDR3 DNA: TGCAGTGCTACCCGGACAGGGGGCACCTACAATGAGCAGTTCTTC.

The genes are TRBV28 and TRBJ1-4, with no clear D. The CDR3 is 13 amino acids. V lost 8 bases and J 5 bases, leaving 12 bases between the germline ends. The V gene's germline CDR1 is MDHEN and CDR2 SYDVKM. The CDR3 nucleotides are TGTGCCAGCGATAGGGCTGCGAATGAAAAACTGTTTTTT. Translating it yields CASDRAANEKLFF.

Ten or more counts support this clonotype. The V and J genes are TRBV29-1 and TRBJ2-3; the D call may be TRBD1 or TRBD2 (6 bases each). The CDR3 has 14 amino acids. V lost 6 bases to trimming and J lost 3 bases, with 16 bases between them. CDR1 is SQVTM and CDR2 is ANQGSEA in the germline V gene. The CDR3 is CSVTSGARTDTQYF. The CDR3 coding sequence is TGCAGCGTGACGTCGGGGGCCCGGACAGATACGCAGTATTTT.

This clonotype came up a few times. The chain has TRBV20-1 and TRBJ2-3; 10 nucleotides agree with TRBD2. Germline-derived CDR1 and CDR2 are DFQATT and SNEGSKA (reference sequence). Losses at the gene ends were 5 bases for V and 2 bases for J; bases not matched to a gene: 4. This CDR3 has 14 residues. The CDR3, as DNA: TGCAGTGCTCTAGCGGGGGTAATCACAGATACGCAGTATTTT. Amino acid sequence: CSALAGVITDTQYF.

This clonotype has just a few counts. J is TRBJ2-4 and V is TRBV7-9; a possible D gene is TRBD1 (8 bases). V dropped 5 bases and J dropped 5 bases, with 19 bases sitting between them. Germline V CDR1 and CDR2: SEHNR, FQNEAQ (reference sequence). This CDR3 contains 16 residues. The CDR3 sequence is CASSNNRGGFENIQYF. The CDR3 bases are TGTGCCAGCAGCAATAACAGGGGGGGATTCGAAAACATTCAGTACTTC.

The chain carries TRBV5-1 and TRBJ2-5; TRBD1 or TRBD2 may be the D gene (5 bases each). CDR1 and CDR2 from the germline V gene are SGHRS and YFSETQ. V lost 3 bases and J 5 bases, leaving 14 bases between the germline ends. This CDR3 region has 14 residues. CDR3 coding DNA: TGCGCCAGCAGCTCTAGGGACCCTAGCGAGACCCAGTACTTC. Translation gives CASSSRDPSETQYF.

V and J are TRBV21-1 and TRBJ2-1; TRBD1, the D gene given by the table, was not confirmed from the DNA. TRBV21-1 is described as a pseudogene. This CDR3 comprises 17 residues. This CDR3 is CASSSLSGQPSYNEQFF. The CDR3 bases are TGTGCCAGCAGCTCCCTTTCGGGGCAGCCCAGCTACAATGAGCAGTTCTTC.

This clonotype was picked up a small number of times. The CDR3 protein is CASSRSREETQYF. Written as DNA, the CDR3 is TGCGCCAGCAGCAGAAGTCGAGAAGAGACCCAGTACTTC. This chain uses TRBV5-1 with TRBJ2-5; no clear D. CDR1 and CDR2 from the germline V gene are SGHRS and YFSETQ. Between the trimmed V and J ends, which lost 4 bases and 3 bases, there was a span of 10 bases. The CDR3 covers 13 residues.

This clonotype has at least ten counts. This chain uses TRBV20-1 with TRBJ2-2, with TRBD1 matching 8 bases. V lost 6 bases, J lost 6 bases, and 15 bases stayed unmatched. The CDR3 runs to 16 residues. Germline-derived CDR1 and CDR2 are DFQATT and SNEGSKA (reference sequence). The CDR3 loop is CSATTGANVQSGELFF. The CDR3 bases are TGCAGTGCCACGACAGGGGCGAACGTCCAGTCCGGGGAGCTGTTTTTT.

This clonotype appeared many times. This chain links TRBV29-1 with TRBJ2-2; D unclear. Deletions cut 7 bases from V and 8 bases from J, with 11 bases between. This CDR3 comprises 11 residues. Germline lookup yields CDR1 SQVTM and CDR2 ANQGSEA. For the CDR3, the DNA is TGCAGCGCTAGACTGTTTGGGGAGCTGTTTTTT. Translated, it gives CSARLFGELFF.

This chain connects TRBV24-1 to TRBJ1-2; D not certain. Germline V lookup: CDR1 KGHDR, CDR2 SFDVKD. CDR3 length: 11 residues. Trimming left V 5 bases short and J 8 bases short, with 8 bases between. CDR3 protein: CATSANQGYTF. The CDR3 DNA sequence: TGTGCCACCAGTGCCAATCAGGGCTACACCTTC.

For the CDR3, the DNA is TGCAGTGCTTACTCGACTAGCGGCTCCTACGAGCAGTACTTC. This sequence encodes CSAYSTSGSYEQYF. The chain employs TRBV20-1 and TRBJ2-7, with 9 bases matching TRBD2. V trimming: 5 bases; J trimming: 0 bases; junction bases outside the gene matches: 5. Germline loops: CDR1 DFQATT, CDR2 SNEGSKA (reference sequence). There are 14 residues in the CDR3.

The sample holds a few counts of this clonotype. The CDR3 nucleotides read TGTGCCAGCAGCTTCCTTACGGGACTAGCGACAGATACGCAGTATTTT. Encoded protein: CASSFLTGLATDTQYF. The rearrangement links TRBV7-2 to TRBJ2-3, with 10 positions matching TRBD2. CDR3 length: 16 residues. The trim removed 3 bases at V and 3 bases at J, leaving 6 bases unmatched. The germline CDR1 and CDR2 sequences are SGHTA and FQGNSA.

This clonotype was found many times. The rearrangement uses TRBV10-3 and TRBJ2-7; D uncertain. This CDR3 is 11 amino acids long. Germline-derived CDR1 and CDR2 are ENHRY and SYGVKD. V lost 8 bases and J lost 0, with 5 bases in between. CDR3 amino acids: CAISSSYEQYF. As DNA, the CDR3 is TGTGCCATCTCATCCTCCTACGAGCAGTACTTC.

This clonotype was seen a few times. The genes are TRBV20-1 and TRBJ2-3, with D unresolved. V lost 1 base, J lost 0 bases, and 8 bases lay in between. Per germline, CDR1 DFQATT and CDR2 SNEGSKA (reference sequence). This CDR3 has 14 residues. DNA for the CDR3: TGCAGTGCTAGAGTTTGGAGTAGCACAGATACGCAGTATTTT. The encoded protein is CSARVWSSTDTQYF.

This chain uses TRBV5-1 with TRBJ2-5, with unresolved D. The ends were cut back, 0 bases at V and 5 bases at J, with 8 bases in the middle. This CDR3 has 13 amino acids. Germline V lookup: CDR1 SGHRS, CDR2 YFSETQ. The CDR3 is CASSLGALETQYF. Here the CDR3 DNA reads TGCGCCAGCAGCTTGGGTGCACTTGAGACCCAGTACTTC.